Sequencing of this TCR beta chain was carried out in a study of OX40 agonist ivuxolimab in advanced cancers. The CDR3 has 13 amino acids. Germline loops: CDR1 SGHTA, CDR2 FQGTGA. V lost 6 bases, J lost 1 base, and 9 bases lay in between. Produced via immunoSEQ multiplex PCR; TCRdb's table is partial and in-frame only. The sample comprises fewer than 70,000 clones, about 85% of which are singletons, and roughly 2.5% rests with the top ten. This sequence was found in an adult with an advanced solid tumor such as melanoma, head and neck, liver or kidney cancer. Sequences were derived from CD4+ or CD8+ T cells sorted from blood, sampled in a trial of the OX40 agonist ivuxolimab. This chain links TRBV7-3 with TRBJ1-1; no clear D gene. CDR3 sequence (DNA): TGTGCCAGCAGTCGACAACCGAACACTGAAGCTTTCTTT. Amino acids: CASSRQPNTEAFF.